Listed here are 24 T cell receptor beta chains from one sample, sequenced in a study of cytomegalovirus exposure and HLA in healthy donors. The method was immunoSEQ multiplex PCR; TCRdb's version includes in-frame clones alone and lacks a portion of them. The table shows some 110,000 clones, with approximately 86% occurring only once. The sequencing sample was made of PBMCs. These TCRs come from a woman aged 18 to 35 in good health and CMV-seropositive.

The count of this clone is one. The rearrangement uses TRBV4-1 and TRBJ2-1; D is unresolved. The CDR3 sequence is 13 residues long. The V gene's germline CDR1 is MGHRA and CDR2 YSYEKL. The V and J ends lost 3 bases and 0 bases respectively, with 3 bases between them. The CDR3, as DNA: TGCGCCAGCAGCCACGGCTCCTACAATGAGCAGTTCTTC. Amino acid sequence: CASSHGSYNEQFF.

The chain is built from TRBV9 and TRBJ2-3; 10 bases match TRBD1. From germline, CDR1 is SGDLS and CDR2 YYNGEE. This CDR3 is built from 15 residues. The J segment lost 6 bases and the V segment lost 0 bases, leaving 4 bases of the junction unmatched. The CDR3 sequence: CASSVGDRGLDTQYF. Written as DNA, the CDR3 is TGTGCCAGCAGCGTAGGGGACAGGGGTTTGGATACGCAGTATTTT. Drawing the rest from reference TRBV9 and TRBJ2-3, the complete variable domain is DSGVTQTPKHLITATGQRVTLRCSPRSGDLSVYWYQQSLDQGLQFLIQYYNGEERAKGNILERFSAQQFPDLHSELNLSSLELGDSALYFCASSVGDRGLDTQYFGPGTRLTVL.

The J gene is TRBJ2-1, the V gene TRBV14, with TRBD2 identical over 7 bases. Trimming took 5 bases from V and 7 from J; bases not matched to a gene: 8. This CDR3 contains 14 residues. Germline V gene sequence: CDR1 SGHDN, CDR2 FVKESK. CDR3 loop: CASSLYGGGNEQFF. The CDR3 nucleotides read TGTGCCAGCAGCTTATACGGGGGAGGGAATGAGCAGTTCTTC.

This clone was found a few times. The chain couples TRBV5-4 to TRBJ1-2, with D tentatively TRBD1 (5 bases). In germline, CDR1 is SGHNT, CDR2 YYREEE (reference sequence). This CDR3 is 14 amino acids long. Trimming shortened V by 0 bases and J by 5 bases, and 11 bases separated the two germline ends. The CDR3 is CASSLATATYGYTF. As DNA, the CDR3 is TGTGCCAGCAGCTTGGCGACAGCTACATATGGCTACACCTTC.

This chain uses TRBV5-4 with TRBJ1-2, with D unclear. V was trimmed by 0 bases and J by 5 bases, leaving 11 bases between them. The CDR3 runs 14 residues. Germline V lookup: CDR1 SGHNT, CDR2 YYREEE (reference sequence). CDR3 coding DNA: TGTGCCAGCAGCTTGGAGGGAGACTTTTATGGCTACACCTTC. It encodes CASSLEGDFYGYTF.

This chain's CDR3 is CAIVGWAGMNTEAFF. CDR3 DNA: TGTGCCATCGTAGGATGGGCGGGGATGAACACTGAAGCTTTCTTT. The chain couples TRBV28 to TRBJ1-1; D gene unclear. Looked up from germline, CDR1 is MDHEN and CDR2 is SYDVKM. V was pared by 10 bases and J by 0 bases, with 18 bases between. The CDR3 is made up of 15 amino acids. Supplemented by reference TRBV28 and TRBJ1-1, the full variable domain reads DVKVTQSSRYLVKRTGEKVFLECVQDMDHENMFWYRQDPGLGLRLIYFSYDVKMKEKGDIPEGYSVSREKKERFSLILESASTNQTSMYLCAIVGWAGMNTEAFFGQGTRLTVV.

The chain links TRBV25-1 to TRBJ1-3, with unresolved D. V lost 5 bases, J lost 3 bases, and 8 bases lay in between. The CDR3 has 13 residues. Germline CDR1 and CDR2: MGHDK and SYGVNS. This chain's CDR3 is CASSRTDGNTIYF. CDR3 DNA: TGTGCCAGCAGTCGGACTGATGGAAACACCATATATTTT.

As concerns this clone: The junction departs from germline at one end; a sequencing error may be responsible. The chain couples TRBV7-7 to TRBJ2-5, with TRBD2 matching over 9 bases. CDR1 is SSHAT, CDR2 FNYEAQ, per germline (reference sequence). This CDR3 region has 16 residues. The CDR3, as DNA: TGTGCTAGCAGCTTAGGGCTAGCGGGATACCAAGAGACCCAGTACTTC. Residues: CASSLGLAGYQETQYF.

This clone was found once. The chain links TRBV5-6 to TRBJ2-2, with TRBD2 identical over 13 bases. CDR1 is SGHDT and CDR2 is YYEEEE in the germline V gene. The length of the CDR3 is 18 residues. V was pared by 3 bases and J by 4 bases, with 9 bases of the junction left unmatched. The CDR3 is CASSWGTSGVLGTGELFF. The DNA of the CDR3 is TGTGCCAGCAGCTGGGGGACTAGCGGGGTCTTGGGCACCGGGGAGCTGTTTTTT.

The CDR3 coding sequence is TGTGCCAGCAGAACAATCATAGGGGTTAGTGAGCAGTTCTTC. Translating gives CASRTIIGVSEQFF. The chain couples TRBV27 to TRBJ2-1; D perhaps matches TRBD1 (5 bases). The CDR3 length is 14 residues. Trimming cost V 6 bases and J 9 bases, with 18 bases left between them. Germline-derived CDR1 and CDR2 are MNHEY and SMNVEV (reference sequence).

This clone was detected only a few times. This sequence joins TRBV7-9 and TRBJ2-7, with D hard to call. This CDR3 is built from 12 residues. Germline V gene data show CDR1 as SEHNR and CDR2 as FQNEAQ (reference sequence). The ends were cut back, 4 bases at V and 0 bases at J, with 4 bases in the middle. The chain's CDR3 is CASSSTSYEQYF. The CDR3 nucleotides are TGTGCCAGCAGCTCTACCTCCTACGAGCAGTACTTC. Together with reference TRBV7-9 and TRBJ2-7, the CDR3 gives the full variable domain: DTGVSQNPRHKITKRGQNVTFRCDPISEHNRLYWYRQTLGQGPEFLTYFQNEAQLEKSRLLSDRFSAERPKGSFSTLEIQRTEQGDSAMYLCASSSTSYEQYFGPGTRLTVT.

The chain uses TRBV14 and TRBJ1-1; D might be TRBD1 (6 bases). The CDR3 is 14 residues long. Germline V lookup: CDR1 SGHDN, CDR2 FVKESK. The V end lost 3 bases, the J end lost 10 bases, and 18 bases lay between the germline ends. This CDR3 reads CASSHTRGPGGAFF. In nucleotides, the CDR3 is TGTGCCAGCAGCCACACGCGGGGGCCGGGCGGAGCTTTCTTT.

The chain is built from TRBV5-6 and TRBJ1-5; D perhaps matches TRBD1 (5 bases). This CDR3 region has 15 residues. Trimming cost V 1 base and J 1 base, with 9 bases left between them. CDR1 and CDR2 from the germline V gene are SGHDT and YYEEEE. DNA for the CDR3: TGTGCCAGCAGCTTGTTGGGGCAAAGCAATCAGCCCCAGCATTTT. Protein sequence: CASSLLGQSNQPQHF.

J is TRBJ1-2 and V is TRBV10-3; D unresolved. The CDR3 has 14 residues. The V and J ends lost 7 bases and 7 bases respectively, with 19 bases between them. In germline, CDR1 is ENHRY, CDR2 SYGVKD. The chain's CDR3 is CAIIGVLDSGGYTF. In DNA, the CDR3 is TGTGCCATCATTGGCGTGCTAGATAGCGGTGGCTACACCTTC.

The chain links TRBV5-4 to TRBJ2-7; D is uncertain. The germline CDR1 and CDR2 sequences are SGHNT and YYREEE (reference sequence). V shed 0 bases and J shed 5 bases, with 12 bases lying between them. The CDR3 loop spans 14 amino acids. The CDR3 nucleotides read TGTGCCAGCAGCTTGGAAACGGGTTCCAACGAGCAGTACTTC. This sequence encodes CASSLETGSNEQYF.

This clone was picked up one time. V is TRBV6-6 and J is TRBJ2-2, with TRBD1 matching 7 bases. J gave up 2 bases and V 5 bases, and 5 bases lay outside the gene matches. This CDR3 has 15 residues. The V gene's germline CDR1 is MNHNY and CDR2 SVGAGI (reference sequence). The chain's CDR3 is CASSPWDRNTGELFF. The CDR3 bases are TGTGCCAGCAGTCCCTGGGACAGAAACACCGGGGAGCTGTTTTTT.

This clone was counted a few times. V and J are TRBV7-9 and TRBJ1-2; a weak D match, TRBD1 (6 bases). The CDR3 is 14 residues long. Per germline, CDR1 SEHNR and CDR2 FQNEAQ (reference sequence). The ends were cut back, 4 bases at V and 6 bases at J, with 15 bases in the middle. In nucleotides, the CDR3 is TGTGCCAGCAGCTCGGTTGGGGGGGCCGATGGCTACACCTTC. Its protein is CASSSVGGADGYTF.

The chain combines TRBV9 with TRBJ2-3; D unclear. The germline gives CDR1 SGDLS, CDR2 YYNGEE. The CDR3 spans 15 residues. Trimming shortened V by 3 bases and J by 0 bases, and 11 bases separated the two germline ends. CDR3 in amino acids: CASSAQDLSTDTQYF. As DNA, the CDR3 is TGTGCCAGCAGCGCACAAGATCTGAGCACAGATACGCAGTATTTT. Combining the CDR3 with reference TRBV9 and TRBJ2-3 gives the whole variable domain DSGVTQTPKHLITATGQRVTLRCSPRSGDLSVYWYQQSLDQGLQFLIQYYNGEERAKGNILERFSAQQFPDLHSELNLSSLELGDSALYFCASSAQDLSTDTQYFGPGTRLTVL.

The rearrangement uses TRBV14 and TRBJ2-7; 7 positions match TRBD2. V was pared by 3 bases and J by 2 bases, with 4 bases of the junction left unmatched. Germline CDR1 and CDR2: SGHDN and FVKESK. The CDR3 is 14 amino acids. CDR3 DNA sequence: TGTGCCAGCAGCCAGTCGGGACTACCCTACGAGCAGTACTTC. It yields the protein CASSQSGLPYEQYF.

The chain employs TRBV11-2 and TRBJ1-3; weak D call: TRBD1 (5 bases). Germline V gives CDR1 SGHAT, CDR2 FQNNGV. V gave up 4 bases and J gave up 5 bases, with 15 bases separating them. The CDR3 is 15 residues long. The CDR3 here is CASSSPLAGRNTIYF. CDR3 coding DNA: TGTGCCAGCAGCTCTCCCTTGGCAGGGAGAAACACCATATATTTT.

This chain joins TRBV6-4 and TRBJ2-1; D is uncertain. Germline CDR1 is MRHNA and CDR2 is SNTAGT. The CDR3 spans 13 residues. V lost 3 bases and J lost 9, with 12 bases in between. The CDR3 DNA is TGTGCCAGCAGTGAATCGAGCTACGGTGAGCAGTTCTTC. Protein sequence: CASSESSYGEQFF.

This clone was seen a handful of times. The CDR3 is CASSQDSSSGADTQYF. The CDR3 nucleotides read TGTGCCAGCAGCCAAGATTCGTCTAGCGGGGCAGATACGCAGTATTTT. The V call is TRBV4-2, the J call TRBJ2-3; 9 bases agree with TRBD2. The V and J ends lost 0 bases and 4 bases, in that order; junction bases with no gene match: 5. This CDR3 has 16 residues. Germline CDR1 and CDR2: LGHNA and YNFKEQ.

The CDR3: CASSYSARVEQFF. CDR3 DNA: TGTGCCAGCAGTTACTCGGCGAGGGTTGAGCAGTTCTTC. The chain uses TRBV6-5 and TRBJ2-1; D is perhaps TRBD2 (5 bases). The V end lost 0 bases, the J end lost 9 bases, and 9 bases lay between the germline ends. CDR3 length: 13 amino acids. Germline CDR1 reads MNHEY; CDR2 reads SVGAGI.

The chain joins TRBV28 to TRBJ1-4, with 8 bases matching TRBD1. Germline values: CDR1 MDHEN, CDR2 SYDVKM. V gave up 5 bases and J gave up 5 bases; unmatched junction bases: 4. This CDR3 is 14 amino acids long. The CDR3 sequence is CASSPGGWNEKLFF. The CDR3, as DNA: TGTGCCAGCAGTCCAGGGGGCTGGAATGAAAAACTGTTTTTT.